This T cell receptor beta chain is drawn from a study of shared T cell receptors in the human thymus. There are 17 residues in the CDR3. V gave up 2 bases and J gave up 3 bases, with 19 bases separating them. Germline lookup yields CDR1 SGHVS and CDR2 FQNEAQ. The assay was immunoSEQ multiplex PCR, and TCRdb's table has in-frame clones only and misses some. The sample holds 550,000 to 800,000 clones, roughly 88% seen once. The sample also formed part of further work on human thymus T cells. That source adds: Donation came from healthy Finnish infants having corrective surgery for congenital heart defects. Resections from corrective heart surgery provided thymus tissue. Apparent bias marked the V and J gene usage of thymic and blood repertoires. Unrelated individuals were reported by related research to share highly overlapping thymic repertoires.

The rearrangement joins TRBV7-8 to TRBJ2-5; D perhaps matches TRBD1 (6 bases). This receptor was taken from a girl under two years old with a congenital heart defect. Material: thymocytes. This CDR3 reads CASSLKGDRGLKETQYF. DNA for the CDR3: TGTGCCAGCAGCTTAAAGGGGGACCGGGGCCTTAAAGAGACCCAGTACTTC. Supplemented by reference TRBV7-8 and TRBJ2-5, the full variable domain reads GAGVSQSPRYKVAKRGQDVALRCDPISGHVSLFWYQQALGQGPEFLTYFQNEAQLDKSGLPSDRFFAERPEGSVSTLKIQRTQQEDSAVYLCASSLKGDRGLKETQYFGPGTRLLVL.